A single sample is the source of the 19 T cell receptor beta chains below, sequenced in a study of blood T cell repertoires in COVID-19. This table comes from immunoSEQ multiplex PCR, and its TCRdb copy is limited to in-frame clones, with some not included. The sample has 200,000 to 300,000 clones, 80% to 90% seen once. The sequencing input was peripheral blood. The receptors here all came from a man aged 50 or older with acute or convalescent COVID-19.

J is TRBJ1-1 and V is TRBV30; a possible D gene is TRBD1 (6 bases). Germline V gives CDR1 GTSNPN, CDR2 SVGIG (reference sequence). V was trimmed by 2 bases and J by 1 base, leaving 11 bases between them. The CDR3 runs to 14 residues. The CDR3 here is CAWSPRGSNTEAFF. Written as DNA, the CDR3 is TGTGCCTGGAGTCCCAGGGGATCGAACACTGAAGCTTTCTTT. The full variable domain, completed using reference TRBV30 and TRBJ1-1, is SQTIHQWPATLVQPVGSPLSLECTVEGTSNPNLYWYRQAAGRGLQLLFYSVGIGQISSEVPQNLSASRPQDRQFILSSKKLLLSDSGFYLCAWSPRGSNTEAFFGQGTRLTVV.

Only one count was recorded for this clone. The chain is built from TRBV19 and TRBJ1-2; tentatively, D is TRBD1 (6 bases). CDR3 size: 13 residues. V was cut by 5 bases and J by 0 bases, with 7 bases left in between. Germline V CDR1 and CDR2: LNHDA, SQIVND (reference sequence). For the CDR3, the DNA is TGTGCCAGTAGTTGGGGGCCTAACTATGGCTACACCTTC. Translated, it gives CASSWGPNYGYTF.

The CDR3 here is CATSRVGPYEQYF. The CDR3 DNA sequence: TGTGCCACCAGCAGAGTGGGGCCATACGAGCAGTACTTC. The chain joins TRBV15 to TRBJ2-7, with D maybe TRBD1 (5 bases). The CDR3 length is 13 residues. Germline lookup yields CDR1 LNHNV and CDR2 YYDKDF (reference sequence). Trimming cost V 1 base and J 4 bases, with 8 bases left between them.

The rearrangement links TRBV5-8 to TRBJ1-2, with TRBD1 identical over 7 bases. CDR1 is SGHTS and CDR2 is YDEGEE in the germline V gene. The CDR3 contains 13 residues. V dropped 4 bases and J dropped 5; count of bases not matched to a gene: 5. The CDR3 sequence: CASSLDREYGYTF. CDR3 bases: TGTGCCAGCAGCCTAGACAGGGAATATGGCTACACCTTC.

J is TRBJ2-7 and V is TRBV13, with 8 bases lining up with TRBD2. V shed 0 bases, J shed 6 bases, and the junction held 13 bases outside the gene matches. The CDR3 runs to 17 residues. Looked up from germline, CDR1 is PRHDT and CDR2 is FYEKMQ (reference sequence). The CDR3 protein is CASSLGLGGSGRSEQYF. CDR3 sequence (DNA): TGTGCCAGCAGCTTAGGTCTTGGGGGGAGCGGGAGAAGCGAGCAGTACTTC.

The V gene is TRBV14, the J gene TRBJ2-3; 7 bases fit TRBD1. In germline, CDR1 is SGHDN, CDR2 FVKESK. CDR3 length: 13 residues. V lost 10 bases and J lost 1; bases outside the gene matches: 5. The CDR3 loop is CATTGSRTDTQYF. CDR3 DNA: TGTGCCACGACAGGGTCGCGCACAGATACGCAGTATTTT.

The chain carries TRBV19 and TRBJ1-5, with D possibly matching TRBD1 (5 bases). The germline V gene encodes CDR1 LNHDA and CDR2 SQIVND (reference sequence). Trimming stripped 7 bases from V and 5 bases from J, with 15 bases between. The CDR3 is 14 residues long. CDR3 sequence reads: CASTIGGLDQPQHF. The CDR3, as DNA: TGTGCCAGTACTATCGGGGGGTTAGATCAGCCCCAGCATTTT. Full variable domain (missing parts from reference TRBV19 and TRBJ1-5): DGGITQSPKYLFRKEGQNVTLSCEQNLNHDAMYWYRQDPGQGLRLIYYSQIVNDFQKGDIAEGYSVSREKKESFPLTVTSAQKNPTAFYLCASTIGGLDQPQHFGDGTRLSIL.

The rearrangement joins TRBV10-2 to TRBJ2-5; no firm D call. Trimming took 6 bases from V and 5 from J, leaving 13 bases between them. Germline V gene data show CDR1 as WSHSY and CDR2 as SAAADI. This CDR3 region has 13 residues. CDR3 loop: CASRRDSAETQYF. DNA for the CDR3: TGCGCCAGCAGGCGTGACTCGGCGGAGACCCAGTACTTC.

The V call is TRBV14, the J call TRBJ1-1, with 7 bases lining up with TRBD1. V dropped 7 bases and J dropped 6; count of bases not matched to a gene: 8. Germline CDR1 reads SGHDN; CDR2 reads FVKESK. The CDR3 loop spans 13 amino acids. The CDR3 protein is CASKWSGGPEAFF. The CDR3 DNA is TGTGCCAGCAAATGGTCAGGGGGTCCTGAAGCTTTCTTT.

This clone was detected a few times. This sequence joins TRBV7-9 and TRBJ2-5; TRBD2 agrees at 8 bases. The CDR3 is 15 amino acids. V trimming: 5 bases; J trimming: 1 base; junction bases outside the gene matches: 6. Germline loops: CDR1 SEHNR, CDR2 FQNEAQ (reference sequence). CDR3: CASSPSTSVQETQYF. The DNA for the CDR3 is TGTGCCAGCAGCCCGTCGACTAGCGTCCAAGAGACCCAGTACTTC.

The genes are TRBV19 and TRBJ1-3; 8 nucleotides line up with TRBD1. V was clipped by 2 bases and J by 0 bases; unmatched bases: 6. Germline CDR1 reads LNHDA; CDR2 reads SQIVND (reference sequence). The CDR3 consists of 17 residues. The CDR3 DNA reads TGTGCCAGTAGTATATTGGCAGGGGGCCACTCTGGAAACACCATATATTTT. This gives the protein CASSILAGGHSGNTIYF.

The chain is built from TRBV7-9 and TRBJ2-5; perhaps TRBD2 as D (6 bases). CDR1 and CDR2 from the germline V gene are SEHNR and FQNEAQ (reference sequence). CDR3 length: 15 amino acids. Trimming removed 4 bases at V and 5 bases at J, with 17 bases between. CDR3 nucleotide sequence: TGTGCCAGCAGCTCCACGGCGGGGCAACGGGAGACCCAGTACTTC. Encoded protein: CASSSTAGQRETQYF.

The genes are TRBV5-1 and TRBJ1-1; D perhaps matches TRBD1 (5 bases). Germline V gene sequence: CDR1 SGHRS, CDR2 YFSETQ. The CDR3 covers 20 residues. Between the trimmed V and J ends, which lost 3 bases and 0 bases, there was a span of 27 bases. The CDR3 loop reads CASSYTGGLKKGIMNTEAFF. DNA of the CDR3: TGCGCCAGCAGCTACACTGGGGGGTTAAAAAAAGGGATAATGAACACTGAAGCTTTCTTT.

The chain has TRBV15 and TRBJ1-2, with D uncertain. Germline V gene data show CDR1 as LNHNV and CDR2 as YYDKDF (reference sequence). V was clipped by 0 bases and J by 8 bases, with 10 bases between them. CDR3 size: 13 residues. The CDR3 reads CATSRDSGRGYTF. CDR3 sequence (DNA): TGTGCCACCAGCAGAGATAGCGGCAGGGGCTACACCTTC.

The chain employs TRBV9 and TRBJ1-2, with D possibly being TRBD1 (5 bases). This CDR3 comprises 16 residues. The germline CDR1 and CDR2 sequences are SGDLS and YYNGEE. V was shortened by 0 bases and J by 0 bases, with 12 bases between the two germline ends. The CDR3 region has the DNA TGTGCCAGCAGCGTAGGTGGAGCGGGGGCTAACTATGGCTACACCTTC. Translating gives CASSVGGAGANYGYTF.

In nucleotides, the CDR3 is TGTGCCAGCAGCGTAGGAGGCTCCTTCTCTGGAAACACCATATATTTT. It translates to CASSVGGSFSGNTIYF. The chain couples TRBV9 to TRBJ1-3; D call uncertain. From germline, CDR1 is SGDLS and CDR2 YYNGEE. Between the trimmed V and J ends, which lost 0 bases and 0 bases, there was a span of 10 bases. The CDR3 extends over 16 amino acids.

The CDR3 loop reads CASSQGRVGNTIYF. The DNA for the CDR3 is TGTGCCAGCAGCCAAGGCAGGGTAGGAAACACCATATATTTT. The chain is built from TRBV3-1 (or the pseudogene TRBV3-2) and TRBJ1-3, with D perhaps TRBD1 (5 bases). This CDR3 is built from 14 residues. Germline CDR1 reads LGHDT; CDR2 reads YNNKEL (reference sequence). V was shortened by 1 base and J by 4 bases, with 8 bases between the two germline ends.

The sample holds a few counts of this clone. The chain couples TRBV12-3 or TRBV12-4 to TRBJ1-2; no definite D call. Deletions cut 6 bases from V and 0 bases from J, with 8 bases between. There are 13 residues in the CDR3. This CDR3 is CASSLKANYGYTF. CDR3 sequence (DNA): TGTGCCAGCAGCCTAAAAGCTAACTATGGCTACACCTTC.

The CDR3 protein is CASSRMDRDYEQYF. CDR3 nucleotide sequence: TGTGCCAGCAGCCGGATGGACAGGGACTACGAGCAGTACTTC. This chain connects TRBV5-6 to TRBJ2-7; TRBD1 matches 8 bases. Losses at the gene ends were 4 bases for V and 3 bases for J; bases not matched to a gene: 6. This CDR3 is built from 14 residues. Germline V lookup: CDR1 SGHDT, CDR2 YYEEEE.